The next 19 T cell receptor beta chains were all read from a single sample in a study of blood T cell repertoires in COVID-19. This table comes from immunoSEQ multiplex PCR, and its TCRdb copy is limited to in-frame clones, with some not included. The repertoire includes more than 200,000 clones, roughly 90% of them detected once, and more than 1.5% sits in the top ten. Sample: peripheral blood. Source of these receptors: a man in his 70s with acute or convalescent COVID-19.

The chain recombines TRBV5-1 with TRBJ1-4; the match to TRBD1 covers 7 bases. The CDR3 has 16 residues. Germline assignment: CDR1 SGHRS and CDR2 YFSETQ. V shed 0 bases, J shed 0 bases, and the junction held 2 bases outside the gene matches. In nucleotides, the CDR3 is TGCGCCAGCAGCTTGGGACAGGGTGCAACTAATGAAAAACTGTTTTTT. This encodes CASSLGQGATNEKLFF.

The genes are TRBV6-5 and TRBJ2-1, with 7 bases aligning to TRBD1. There are 14 residues in the CDR3. The V gene's germline CDR1 is MNHEY and CDR2 SVGAGI. With V trimmed by 5 bases and J by 5 bases, 6 bases remained unmatched. The CDR3 DNA reads as TGTGCCAGCAGTAACAGGGGAAGGGACAATGAGCAGTTCTTC. It specifies CASSNRGRDNEQFF.

This clone has a single count. CDR3 sequence reads: CASSTQGEFEAFF. CDR3 DNA sequence: TGTGCCAGCAGCACTCAGGGGGAGTTTGAAGCTTTCTTT. The rearrangement links TRBV7-9 to TRBJ1-1; 7 nucleotides match TRBD1. Germline V gene lookup returns CDR1 SEHNR and CDR2 FQNEAQ (reference sequence). With V trimmed by 5 bases and J by 7 bases, 7 bases remained unmatched. This CDR3 spans 13 amino acids.

The count of this clone is one. The rearrangement uses TRBV2 and TRBJ1-3; unclear D gene. Looked up from germline, CDR1 is SNHLY and CDR2 is FYNNEI. Trimming cost V 4 bases and J 0 bases, with 13 bases left between them. The CDR3 has 16 amino acids. CDR3 protein: CASSVGPQGSGNTIYF. In nucleotides, the CDR3 is TGTGCCAGCAGTGTGGGCCCCCAAGGCTCTGGAAACACCATATATTTT.

The genes are TRBV18 and TRBJ1-3, with 7 bases that match TRBD1. V lost 3 bases and J lost 0; bases outside the gene matches: 17. Germline lookup yields CDR1 KGHSH and CDR2 LQKENI. The CDR3 covers 20 residues. This chain's CDR3 is CASSPLGQAPRDSSGNTIYF. CDR3 sequence (DNA): TGTGCCAGCTCACCCTTAGGACAGGCGCCAAGAGACTCCTCTGGAAACACCATATATTTT. Combining the CDR3 with reference TRBV18 and TRBJ1-3 gives the whole variable domain NAGVMQNPRHLVRRRGQEARLRCSPMKGHSHVYWYRQLPEEGLKFMVYLQKENIIDESGMPKERFSAEFPKEGPSILRIQQVVRGDSAAYFCASSPLGQAPRDSSGNTIYFGEGSWLTVV.

This chain connects TRBV6-5 to TRBJ1-2, with unresolved D. Germline V gene data show CDR1 as MNHEY and CDR2 as SVGAGI. The CDR3 has 13 amino acids. With 9 bases removed from V and 0 bases from J, the gap between germline ends came to 11 bases. The CDR3 DNA reads TGTGCCAGTTCTAAAAAAGCTAACTATGGCTACACCTTC. Translating it yields CASSKKANYGYTF.

V is TRBV28 and J is TRBJ2-7; 9 nucleotides line up with TRBD1. CDR3 size: 15 residues. The V and J ends lost 4 bases and 0 bases, in that order; junction bases with no gene match: 4. Germline V lookup: CDR1 MDHEN, CDR2 SYDVKM. The CDR3 is CASSSPGQGSYEQYF. CDR3 coding DNA: TGTGCCAGCAGTTCTCCGGGACAGGGCTCCTACGAGCAGTACTTC.

The J gene is TRBJ2-1, the V gene TRBV5-4, with D unresolved. Germline CDR1 is SGHNT and CDR2 is YYREEE (reference sequence). Trimming removed 1 base at V and 0 bases at J, with 8 bases between. The CDR3 spans 15 residues. For the CDR3, the DNA is TGTGCCAGCAGCTTGATTGCCAGCTCCTACAATGAGCAGTTCTTC. This codes for CASSLIASSYNEQFF.

CDR3 sequence reads: CASSPTGGGYTF. The CDR3 region has the DNA TGTGCCAGCAGCCCGACAGGGGGAGGCTACACCTTC. The gene calls are TRBV7-9 and TRBJ1-2; 9 bases map to TRBD1. This CDR3 spans 12 amino acids. After removal of 5 bases from V and 8 bases from J, the junction contained 3 bases not matched to a gene. From germline, CDR1 is SEHNR and CDR2 FQNEAQ (reference sequence).

This clone was seen just once. The gene calls are TRBV7-8 and TRBJ2-2; D is possibly TRBD2 (5 bases). This CDR3 spans 16 amino acids. Germline V lookup: CDR1 SGHVS, CDR2 FQNEAQ. V dropped 5 bases and J dropped 6 bases, with 19 bases sitting between them. The CDR3 region is CASSQKAGDSAGELFF. CDR3 DNA sequence: TGTGCCAGCAGCCAAAAGGCCGGGGATTCGGCCGGGGAGCTGTTTTTT.

The chain has TRBV28 and TRBJ2-1; 9 bases are shared with TRBD2. The junction had 5 bases not matched to a gene; V was cut back by 3 bases and J by 5 bases. The CDR3 is 15 residues long. Germline loops: CDR1 MDHEN, CDR2 SYDVKM. CDR3 DNA sequence: TGTGCCAGCAGTTTTCTAGCGGGAAGCAACAATGAGCAGTTCTTC. Residues: CASSFLAGSNNEQFF. The full variable domain, completed using reference TRBV28 and TRBJ2-1, is DVKVTQSSRYLVKRTGEKVFLECVQDMDHENMFWYRQDPGLGLRLIYFSYDVKMKEKGDIPEGYSVSREKKERFSLILESASTNQTSMYLCASSFLAGSNNEQFFGPGTRLTVL.

This sequence joins TRBV10-3 and TRBJ2-1; 9 positions agree with TRBD1. Germline trimming cut 4 bases from V and 0 bases from J; bases unmatched to any gene: 13. The CDR3 has 19 amino acids. The germline CDR1 and CDR2 sequences are ENHRY and SYGVKD. The CDR3 region has the DNA TGTGCCATCAGTGTAACCGGGACAGGGACCTCGGGCTCCTACAATGAGCAGTTCTTC. This sequence encodes CAISVTGTGTSGSYNEQFF.

This clone occurred many times. The chain is built from TRBV27 and TRBJ2-5, with unresolved D. This CDR3 comprises 14 residues. The germline gives CDR1 MNHEY, CDR2 SMNVEV (reference sequence). The germline V and J ends were trimmed by 2 bases and 1 base, with 8 bases remaining between them. The CDR3 is CASSLGSSQETQYF. The CDR3 nucleotides read TGTGCCAGCAGTTTAGGTAGCAGCCAAGAGACCCAGTACTTC.

This clone is a singleton in its sample. The chain is built from TRBV23-1 and TRBJ1-5, with D uncertain. TRBV23-1 is given ORF status, its function remaining uncertain. The V end was cut by 9 bases, the J end by 10 bases, with 13 bases between. The CDR3 runs to 11 residues. As DNA, the CDR3 is TGCGCCAGAAACGGGGTGGGCCCCCAGCATTTT. As protein: CARNGVGPQHF.

The rearrangement joins TRBV10-1 to TRBJ1-1; D remains ambiguous. Germline lookup yields CDR1 WNHNN and CDR2 SYGVQD (reference sequence). Trimming pared 2 bases from V and 4 bases from J, leaving 11 bases between. The CDR3 loop spans 14 amino acids. CDR3 DNA sequence: TGCGCCAGCAGTGAGGTAGGCGGGAGCACTGAAGCTTTCTTT. Amino acids: CASSEVGGSTEAFF.

This sequence joins TRBV5-1 and TRBJ2-7; TRBD2 aligns across 11 bases. The CDR3 extends over 15 amino acids. Germline V CDR1 and CDR2: SGHRS, YFSETQ. V trimming: 5 bases; J trimming: 2 bases; junction bases outside the gene matches: 6. The CDR3 bases are TGCGCCAGCAGGGCGACTAGCGGGGAAGCCTACGAGCAGTACTTC. It is translated as CASRATSGEAYEQYF.

The rearrangement uses TRBV7-2 and TRBJ2-3, with D hard to call. V lost 5 bases and J lost 2, with 8 bases in between. The germline V gene has CDR1 SGHTA and CDR2 FQGNSA. CDR3 length equals 13 residues. The CDR3 here is CASSLQNTDTQYF. In nucleotides, the CDR3 is TGTGCCAGCAGCCTACAGAACACAGATACGCAGTATTTT.

CDR3 amino acids: CASSQQGLPGYNEQFF. The CDR3 region has the DNA TGTGCCAGCAGCCAACAGGGCCTCCCCGGTTACAATGAGCAGTTCTTC. The V call is TRBV11-3, the J call TRBJ2-1, with D possibly being TRBD1 (6 bases). Trimming removed 5 bases at V and 4 bases at J, with 18 bases between. CDR1 SGHNT and CDR2 YENEEA come from the germline V gene. CDR3 size: 16 residues.

The genes are TRBV3-1 (or the pseudogene TRBV3-2) and TRBJ2-2, with TRBD2 identical over 7 bases. The CDR3 loop spans 16 amino acids. In germline, CDR1 is LGHDT, CDR2 YNNKEL (reference sequence). The V gene end was trimmed by 0 bases and the J gene end by 6 bases; junction bases not matched to a gene: 7. Written as DNA, the CDR3 is TGTGCCAGCAGCCAAGAAAGACTAGCCCAACCCGGGGAGCTGTTTTTT. Its protein is CASSQERLAQPGELFF.